This T cell receptor (beta chain) originates from a study of monozygotic twins with inflammatory bowel disease. For each CDR3 protein, TCRdb gives one entry from its re-call of the 5' RACE reads, without DNA. Reported are about 160,000 distinct CDR3 sequences; the ten largest clones contain approximately 3%. Whole-study results and caveats: People with IBD had fewer clonotypes in common with others than healthy twins did, especially with disease activity.

As regards this clonotype: Its antigen is not identified.

Sample: blood. This clonotype originated in a human donor with ulcerative colitis or Crohn's disease, or a healthy co-twin of an affected twin (not recorded which).

CDR3 residues: CASSLARNYNEQFF. The V gene is TRBV5-4, the J gene TRBJ2-1. The CDR3 is 14 residues long. Germline assignment: CDR1 SGHNT and CDR2 YYREEE (reference sequence).